This T cell receptor (beta chain) comes out of a study of CD8 T cells in Susac syndrome (dated by TCRdb to the late 2010s). With regard to the full study: Among the Susac syndrome patients who were sequenced, clinically active disease was present in six and clinical remission was observed in 8 or 9. The study used repertoire sequencing to test whether antigen drove CD8+ T cell activation and differentiation in Susac syndrome. Susac syndrome patients were therapy-naive, on corticosteroids (some also receiving IVIg), or on IVIg alone at blood withdrawal.

What the study reported, not specific to this receptor: In patients with Susac syndrome, the CD4+ T cell repertoire showed no detectable clonal expansion. The study acknowledged that relatively few individuals were included in the TCR sequencing and HLA analysis.

On this clonotype: It lacks a known antigen. Base qualities are not at hand, and no much larger clone is one base apart.

Peripheral blood CD8+ and CD4+ T cells from healthy donors, Susac syndrome patients and multiple sclerosis patients were profiled by high-throughput TCR beta sequencing. Susac syndrome patients met recently defined diagnostic criteria for definite or probable disease. CD8+ TEMRA cells were enriched by FACS, while bulk CD8+ and CD4+ T cells were purified by magnetic negative isolation. Blood was collected in EDTA tubes and processed within 24 hours, with PBMCs isolated through density gradient centrifugation. PBMCs intended for TCR sequencing were cryopreserved in liquid nitrogen and were subsequently thawed in a 37 degrees C water bath. The sorted or isolated CD4+, CD8+ and CD8+ TEMRA cells had a purity of 90% or higher. RNA was extracted with the RNeasy kit and 0.5 to 1 ug was reverse transcribed using random hexamers. The immunoSEQ multiplex PCR assay, which covers 54 Vbeta and 13 Jbeta segments, was used to amplify TCR beta CDR3 regions. PCR amplification bias was corrected by using a synthetic template baseline for primer optimization and computational correction. Concerning the study's data processing: Reads were annotated to V, D and J genes per IMGT and analyzed with immunoSEQ Analyzer, keeping only productive sequences. Clonality was calculated as one minus the Shannon entropy normalized by log2 of the number of productive unique sequences. For each patient and control, public and private clones were evaluated among the 100 most prevalent clones. Susac-specific clones were defined as absent from healthy and MS cohorts, 1052 published viral clones and other ImmuneACCESS disease sequences. TCRdb reanalyzed the raw reads on its own, using fastp at Q25 for trimming and MiXCR for clone calling, and kept in-frame beta chains. One record per CDR3 amino acid sequence lists the most common genes and DNA. TCRdb's processing, not the study's, gives the V and J calls here. This sample holds some 180,000 distinct CDR3 sequences; around 94% were observed only once. The ten largest clonotypes hold about 0.1% of the sample.

The germline V gene provides CDR1 MRHNA and CDR2 SNTAGT. V sheds 8 bases and J sheds 3 bases, leaving 13 bases between their ends. From the cysteine through the phenylalanine, the CDR3 covers 14 amino acids. This entry keeps only the CDR3 DNA: 42 bases, framed from base 1. The rearrangement combines TRBV6-4 with TRBJ2-2; the D gene is possibly TRBD1, with 7 bases matching. Input material: CD4+ T cells from PBMCs. This sequence originates from a human donor with Susac syndrome. The nucleotides read TGTGCCAGCCGGGGGACAGCTCACACCGGGGAGCTGTTTTTT. Translated, this is CASRGTAHTGELFF.